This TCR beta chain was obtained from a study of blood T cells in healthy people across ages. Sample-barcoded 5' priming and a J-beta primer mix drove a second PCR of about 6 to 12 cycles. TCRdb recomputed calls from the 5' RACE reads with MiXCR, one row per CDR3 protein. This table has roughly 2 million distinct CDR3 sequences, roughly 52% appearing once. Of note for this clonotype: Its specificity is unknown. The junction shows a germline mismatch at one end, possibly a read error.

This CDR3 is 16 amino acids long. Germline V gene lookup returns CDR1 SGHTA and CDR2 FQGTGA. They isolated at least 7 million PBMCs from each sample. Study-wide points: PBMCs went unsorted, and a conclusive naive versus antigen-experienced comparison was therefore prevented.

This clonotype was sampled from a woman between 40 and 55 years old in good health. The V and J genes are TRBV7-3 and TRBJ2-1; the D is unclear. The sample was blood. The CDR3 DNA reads TGTGCCAGCAGCTTCCCGATTCCCGGCTCCTACAGTGAGCAGTTCTTC. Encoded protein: CASSFPIPGSYSEQFF.